The clone carrying this TCR beta chain was recorded once. Per the original data handling: Reference gene primer amplification gave estimated nucleated cell counts. Assay used: immunoSEQ multiplex PCR; TCRdb lists only in-frame clones, some missing. The D gene and trimming were derived from the DNA, and the V and J assignments and clone size from that table. Counted here are about 240,000 clones, more than 75% occurring once; the ten biggest clones make up under 9%. These data come from a study of blood T cell repertoires in COVID-19. Across the study: From the United States, Italy and Spain came samples of acute and convalescent COVID-19. From T cells, B-cell-depleted T cells, or PBMCs came the material, which was cDNA or gDNA.

Trimming removed 4 bases from V and 4 bases from J, with 10 bases in between. The CDR3 has 14 amino acids. The germline gives CDR1 MNHEY, CDR2 SVGAGI. The clonotype was recovered from a woman in her 70s with active or convalescent COVID-19. The chain has TRBV6-5 and TRBJ2-2, with D perhaps matching TRBD1 (5 bases). Material for sequencing was peripheral blood. The DNA of the CDR3 is TGTGCCAGCAGTTGGGGCAGCTCCACCGGGGAGCTGTTTTTT. Amino acid sequence: CASSWGSSTGELFF.